This TCR beta chain was observed in a study of T cell repertoires in cytomegalovirus infection. Study-level background: Epitope selection comprised recently identified HLA-C-restricted CMV epitopes and well-studied HLA-B-restricted CMV epitopes. CMV infection and matching HLA type were both indicated by public TCR beta signatures. Overall study results and limits: Totalled public TCR beta family frequency picked out people who carried CMV plus the relevant HLA. Across the ex vivo response, the dominant clonotypes were HLA-C-restricted CMV-specific TCR beta clonotypes.

As to this clonotype: Its matching antigen is unknown.

TCRdb passed the reads through MiXCR, listing each CDR3 protein once. The table records 700,000 to 900,000 distinct CDR3 sequences, 25% to 30% of them present only once. The TCR was taken from a human donor in good health (CMV status not recorded). Some clones in this sample may be carry-over from other donors' samples. Sequences were derived from cultured CD8+ T cells from PBMCs, sampled from culture after CMV antigen stimulation.

The DNA of the CDR3 is TGTGCCAGCATCTTCCCGGGGGCGTATGGCTACACCTTC. Translating it yields CASIFPGAYGYTF. V and J are TRBV7-9 and TRBJ1-2, with D tentatively TRBD1 (6 bases). The CDR3 is 13 amino acids. V was shortened by 7 bases and J by 5 bases, with 14 bases between the two germline ends. CDR1 is SEHNR and CDR2 is FQNEAQ in the germline V gene (reference sequence).